These 30 T cell receptor beta chains were sequenced from one sample in a study of read filtering for tumor transcriptome and immune sequencing (dated by TCRdb to about 2020). Sequencing relied on an Illumina HiSeq 4000. TCR libraries were constructed from roughly 400 ng RNA using the Immunoverse kit, and molecular barcoded adaptors covering alpha/delta and beta/gamma chains were employed. The public reads were reprocessed in TCRdb via fastp at Q25 and MiXCR, keeping in-frame beta chains. Records with the same CDR3 protein are collapsed into one entry carrying the most frequent genes and DNA. Here the sample has 50,000 to 65,000 distinct CDR3 sequences; roughly a fifth occur a single time. The ten largest clones represent over 11% of the sample. The sample taken for sequencing was a population of CD138-negative cells sorted from bone marrow. Read against the paper, the sample's cell subset or site label means: bone marrow mononuclear cells depleted of CD138+ plasma/myeloma cells by negative magnetic selection. These receptors were taken from a donor aged 40 or over with multiple myeloma.

The chain carries TRBV20-1 and TRBJ1-4; perhaps TRBD1 as D (5 bases). Trimming shortened V by 0 bases and J by 6 bases, and 8 bases separated the two germline ends. CDR3 length equals 13 residues. The germline gives CDR1 DFQATT, CDR2 SNEGSKA (reference sequence). The CDR3 region has the DNA TGCAGTGCTAGAGACAGGGTGTATGAAAAACTGTTTTTT. Protein sequence: CSARDRVYEKLFF.

This clonotype was counted a few times. This chain connects TRBV3-1 to TRBJ2-5; D possibly corresponds to TRBD2 (6 bases). This CDR3 spans 15 amino acids. V gave up 8 bases and J gave up 7 bases, with 23 bases separating them. The germline V gene encodes CDR1 LGHDT and CDR2 YNNKEL (reference sequence). The CDR3 loop reads CASGRASPSVGTQYF. CDR3 DNA: TGTGCCAGCGGCCGGGCGAGTCCTAGCGTAGGGACCCAGTACTTC.

CDR3 protein: CSTSGGLNTGELFF. CDR3 DNA sequence: TGCAGTACCTCGGGGGGGCTTAACACCGGGGAGCTGTTTTTT. The J gene is TRBJ2-2, the V gene TRBV20-1, with 8 bases aligning to TRBD2. This CDR3 comprises 14 residues. The ends lost 8 bases at V and 2 bases at J; junction bases unmatched: 7. CDR1 and CDR2 (germline): DFQATT, SNEGSKA (reference sequence).

Points on this clonotype: A much bigger clone sits one base away, suggesting this may be a read error. V gene TRBV28 combines with J gene TRBJ2-3; D gene ambiguous. The CDR3 loop spans 15 amino acids. The germline V gene encodes CDR1 MDHEN and CDR2 SYDVKM. CDR3 nucleotides: TGTGCCAGCAGTTCCCTCCCAGGCCGCACAGATACGCGGTATTTT. It encodes CASSSLPGRTDTRYF.

This clonotype was recorded many times. The gene calls are TRBV28 and TRBJ2-5; the D call may be TRBD1 or TRBD2 (5 bases each). Germline V lookup: CDR1 MDHEN, CDR2 SYDVKM. The V end lost 2 bases, the J end lost 11 bases, and 15 bases lay between the germline ends. The CDR3 spans 13 residues. CDR3 loop: CASSLEGRKRQYF. The CDR3 DNA reads as TGTGCCAGCAGTTTAGAGGGGCGAAAAAGACAGTACTTC. The full variable domain, rest sourced from reference TRBV28 and TRBJ2-5, is DVKVTQSSRYLVKRTGEKVFLECVQDMDHENMFWYRQDPGLGLRLIYFSYDVKMKEKGDIPEGYSVSREKKERFSLILESASTNQTSMYLCASSLEGRKRQYFGPGTRLLVL.

A note on this clonotype: Given a much more abundant clone one base away, this may be a read error. The rearrangement uses TRBV3-1 and TRBJ2-2; TRBD2 matches at 7 bases. The germline V gene has CDR1 LGHDT and CDR2 YNNKEL (reference sequence). CDR3 length: 21 amino acids. The V and J ends lost 5 bases and 6 bases, in that order; junction bases with no gene match: 27. The CDR3 nucleotides are TGTGCCAGCAGCTCTCGGACTCCCGGGACTAACGGGAATACTAAGCCCGGGGAGCTGTTTTTT. Protein sequence: CASSSRTPGTNGNTKPGELFF.

As regards this clonotype: This sequence is one base from a far larger clone and is likely a read error. The CDR3 sequence: CASSLVGGGGRNEQFF. The DNA for the CDR3 is TGTGCCAGCAGCTTAGTGGGGGGTGGCGGGAGAAATGAGCAGTTCTTC. The gene calls are TRBV7-3 and TRBJ2-1; 7 nucleotides line up with TRBD2. V was pared by 2 bases and J by 7 bases, with 11 bases of the junction left unmatched. The CDR3 length is 16 residues. Per germline, CDR1 SGHTA and CDR2 FQGTGA.

The sample holds many counts of this clonotype. The V call is TRBV11-3, the J call TRBJ1-4; no reliable D call. The germline V gene encodes CDR1 SGHNT and CDR2 YENEEA. The CDR3 runs 15 residues. Trimming took 0 bases from V and 0 from J, leaving 5 bases between them. The CDR3 here is CASSLDAATNEKLFF. CDR3 in DNA: TGTGCCAGCAGCTTAGATGCCGCAACTAATGAAAAACTGTTTTTT.

J is TRBJ2-5 and V is TRBV2; 11 nucleotides align to TRBD2. CDR3 length: 16 residues. J gave up 4 bases and V 8 bases, and 12 bases lay outside the gene matches. Germline-derived CDR1 and CDR2 are SNHLY and FYNNEI. CDR3 DNA sequence: TGTGCCAGCCTAGAGCCCGGGACTAGCGGCGGAGAGACCCAGTACTTC. This codes for CASLEPGTSGGETQYF.

The chain couples TRBV20-1 to TRBJ2-1; 7 bases fit TRBD1. V gave up 6 bases and J gave up 8 bases; unmatched junction bases: 13. The CDR3 extends over 14 amino acids. The germline V gene has CDR1 DFQATT and CDR2 SNEGSKA (reference sequence). CDR3 sequence reads: CSADPGQINDEQFF. The CDR3 region has the DNA TGCAGTGCAGATCCGGGACAGATAAACGATGAGCAGTTCTTC.

This clonotype appeared many times. The V gene is TRBV12-3 or TRBV12-4, the J gene TRBJ1-5; 7 bases map to TRBD1. Germline trimming cut 3 bases from V and 5 bases from J; bases unmatched to any gene: 4. The CDR3 is 14 residues long. CDR3: CASSFGQAYQPQHF. The CDR3 nucleotides are TGTGCCAGCAGTTTCGGACAGGCCTATCAGCCCCAGCATTTT.

This clonotype was picked up many times. The chain has TRBV7-9 and TRBJ1-1; D gene unclear. There are 14 residues in the CDR3. The V end lost 7 bases, the J end lost 2 bases, and 14 bases lay between the germline ends. The germline V gene has CDR1 SEHNR and CDR2 FQNEAQ (reference sequence). CDR3 DNA sequence: TGTGCCAGCAAATACGCACACCTAAACACTGAAGCTTTCTTT. Translating gives CASKYAHLNTEAFF.

This clonotype was counted ten times or more. The CDR3 nucleotides are TGCAGCGCTCAGGATTTCCCTGGGGATTCACCCCTCCACTTT. It yields the protein CSAQDFPGDSPLHF. The chain has TRBV29-1 and TRBJ1-6; no definite D call. The CDR3 is made up of 14 amino acids. Trimming left V 7 bases short and J 8 bases short, with 18 bases between. Looked up from germline, CDR1 is SQVTM and CDR2 is ANQGSEA.

The table lists this clonotype with many counts. This chain uses TRBV11-2 with TRBJ2-3, with D tentatively TRBD1 (5 bases). Germline V gene lookup returns CDR1 SGHAT and CDR2 FQNNGV. Trimming took 0 bases from V and 1 from J, leaving 14 bases between them. The CDR3 runs to 17 residues. The DNA of the CDR3 is TGTGCCAGCAGCTTAGAAGCCAGGGCGGTGGGCACAGATACGCAGTATTTT. It yields the protein CASSLEARAVGTDTQYF.

This clonotype was detected ten times or more. The chain links TRBV20-1 to TRBJ2-7; 8 bases match TRBD2. Looked up from germline, CDR1 is DFQATT and CDR2 is SNEGSKA (reference sequence). Trimming cost V 4 bases and J 6 bases; bases outside gene matches: 8. The CDR3 consists of 13 residues. CDR3: CSATSLAEPEQYF. CDR3 nucleotide sequence: TGCAGTGCTACTTCACTAGCGGAGCCCGAGCAGTACTTC.

The genes are TRBV12-3 or TRBV12-4 and TRBJ1-4, with TRBD1 as a possible D gene (6 bases). The CDR3 is 14 amino acids. Trimming shortened V by 5 bases and J by 6 bases, and 13 bases separated the two germline ends. The CDR3 nucleotides read TGTGCCAGCAGTCAGCCAGGGGTCGATGAAAAACTGTTTTTT. Protein: CASSQPGVDEKLFF.

This clonotype appeared many times. The V call is TRBV7-2, the J call TRBJ2-5, with 8 bases identical to TRBD2. Germline CDR1 is SGHTA and CDR2 is FQGNSA. This CDR3 contains 16 residues. After removal of 5 bases from V and 4 bases from J, the junction contained 12 bases not matched to a gene. In DNA, the CDR3 is TGTGCCAGCAGCCCCAGAGTACTAGCGGTGGGAGAGACCCAGTACTTC. Protein: CASSPRVLAVGETQYF.

Many counts were recorded for this clonotype. The chain is built from TRBV4-2 and TRBJ2-3; D perhaps matches TRBD2 (6 bases). Germline CDR1 and CDR2: LGHNA and YNFKEQ. The CDR3 runs 15 residues. Trimming removed 0 bases at V and 4 bases at J, with 11 bases between. In nucleotides, the CDR3 is TGTGCCAGCAGCCAAGATAGGGTAGCGGCAGATACGCAGTATTTT. Amino acid sequence: CASSQDRVAADTQYF.

A word on this clonotype: One base away lies a much larger clone, so this may be a sequencing read error. The CDR3 end shows no conserved phenylalanine or tryptophan, and so a read error is likely. This chain connects TRBV5-4 to TRBJ2-2, with D tentatively TRBD1 or TRBD2 (5 bases each). Trimming left V 1 base short and J 5 bases short, with 6 bases between. Looked up from germline, CDR1 is SGHNT and CDR2 is YYREEE (reference sequence). The CDR3 consists of 13 residues. CDR3 sequence reads: CASSLWGTGELFL. The CDR3 nucleotides read TGTGCCAGCAGCTTGTGGGGGACCGGGGAGCTGTTTCTT.

This clonotype was seen at least ten times. The chain combines TRBV24-1 with TRBJ2-5; 9 positions match TRBD1. This CDR3 contains 15 residues. The V and J ends lost 4 bases and 7 bases, in that order; junction bases with no gene match: 9. Germline CDR1 and CDR2: KGHDR and SFDVKD. In DNA form, the CDR3 reads TGTGCCACCAGTGAGACCGGGACAGGGTCAGGGACCCAGTACTTC. Amino acids: CATSETGTGSGTQYF.

This clonotype appeared many times. The gene calls are TRBV20-1 and TRBJ2-5; a possible D gene is TRBD1 (6 bases). V was clipped by 2 bases and J by 4 bases, with 11 bases between them. This CDR3 has 13 residues. CDR1 and CDR2 (germline): DFQATT, SNEGSKA (reference sequence). The chain's CDR3 is CSARQGPRETQYF. Written as DNA, the CDR3 is TGCAGTGCTAGACAGGGGCCCAGAGAGACCCAGTACTTC.

About this clonotype: It may be a read error: a sequence one base away is much more abundant. The chain is built from TRBV5-1 and TRBJ2-5, with D possibly TRBD1 on 6 matching bases. This CDR3 is 13 amino acids long. Germline lookup yields CDR1 SGHRS and CDR2 YFSETQ. V lost 6 bases and J 4 bases, leaving 13 bases between the germline ends. The CDR3 region is CASNSTGRETQYF. The CDR3 DNA is TGCGCCAGCAACTCAACAGGGCGAGAGACCCAGTACTTC.

Turning to this clonotype: This clone may be a read error of a much larger clone one base away. The genes are TRBV29-1 and TRBJ2-3, with D perhaps TRBD1 or TRBD2 (5 bases each). The CDR3 has 12 residues. Germline assignment: CDR1 SQVTM and CDR2 ANQGSEA. The chain's CDR3 is CSVVQGPDTRYF. The DNA for the CDR3 is TGCAGCGTTGTCCAGGGACCAGATACGCGGTATTTT.

This clonotype was recorded at least ten times. The chain has TRBV11-2 and TRBJ2-5; 10 positions agree with TRBD2. The V and J ends lost 1 base and 1 base, in that order; junction bases with no gene match: 3. Germline CDR1 reads SGHAT; CDR2 reads FQNNGV. The CDR3 loop spans 16 amino acids. CDR3 nucleotides: TGTGCCAGCAGCTTAGGCCCTAGCGGGGGCCAAGAGACCCAGTACTTC. Translated, it gives CASSLGPSGGQETQYF.

This clonotype was picked up a small number of times. This chain links TRBV5-1 with TRBJ2-1; D is possibly TRBD2 (5 bases). V gave up 4 bases and J gave up 6 bases, with 20 bases separating them. Germline lookup yields CDR1 SGHRS and CDR2 YFSETQ. The CDR3 length is 16 residues. CDR3 nucleotides: TGCGCCAGCAGCCCCGGATGGCTCCGACGGGGCAATGAGCAGTTCTTC. The encoded protein is CASSPGWLRRGNEQFF.

This clonotype was seen many times. The chain has TRBV28 and TRBJ2-7; perhaps TRBD1 as D (7 bases). The ends were cut back, 4 bases at V and 4 bases at J, with 20 bases in the middle. The CDR3 has 16 residues. From germline, CDR1 is MDHEN and CDR2 SYDVKM. CDR3: CASSSPEQGTRYEQYF. CDR3 DNA: TGTGCCAGCAGTTCTCCCGAACAGGGGACTCGGTACGAGCAGTACTTC.

This clonotype occurred many times. The V gene is TRBV12-3 or TRBV12-4, the J gene TRBJ1-4; TRBD1 matches 9 bases. Losses at the gene ends were 0 bases for V and 7 bases for J; bases not matched to a gene: 0. This CDR3 has 14 residues. CDR3 coding DNA: TGTGCCAGCAGTTTAGCGGACAGGGGTGAAAAACTGTTTTTT. As protein: CASSLADRGEKLFF.

This clonotype was counted many times. The rearrangement links TRBV9 to TRBJ1-6; 10 nucleotides agree with TRBD1. V was pared by 2 bases and J by 9 bases, with 2 bases of the junction left unmatched. The CDR3 totals 14 residues. Germline CDR1 SGDLS, CDR2 YYNGEE. CDR3 bases: TGTGCCAGCAGCGTGGGACAGGGGAGTTCACCCCTCCACTTT. As protein: CASSVGQGSSPLHF.

There are a few counts of this clonotype. Since a much larger clone is just one base distant, this may be a read error. The V and J genes are TRBV20-1 and TRBJ2-7; 7 bases match TRBD2. In germline, CDR1 is DFQATT, CDR2 SNEGSKA (reference sequence). There are 13 residues in the CDR3. CDR3 bases: TGCGGTGCTAGTGGGCTAGCGGCCTACGAGCAGTACTTC. Protein product: CGASGLAAYEQYF.

This clonotype was recorded many times. The rearrangement uses TRBV11-2 and TRBJ2-2; the D is unclear. Per the germline V gene, CDR1 is SGHAT and CDR2 is FQNNGV. The CDR3 spans 13 residues. V was cut by 3 bases and J by 5 bases, with 7 bases left in between. CDR3 sequence reads: CASSFQETGELFF. The CDR3 DNA follows: TGTGCCAGCAGCTTCCAAGAGACCGGGGAGCTGTTTTTT.